This TCR beta chain was recorded in a study of T cells in tuberculosis. Regarding the study as a whole: Using the GMM-specific repertoire gave about 86% accuracy versus 60% to 70% with motifs. The TCR-beta difference was not significant; alpha differences partly reflected length.

The time point: new active TB diagnosis, blood taken before or within 7 days of starting treatment. The CDR3 has 14 residues. Trimming left V 6 bases short and J 3 bases short, with 14 bases between. CDR1 is SGDLS, CDR2 YYNGEE, per germline. Regarding this clone: Its antigen remains unidentified.

Libraries were prepared by immunoSEQ multiplex PCR; TCRdb keeps only in-frame clonotypes and omits some of them. Here the sample spans some 30,000 clones, approximately 90% being singletons. This clonotype was obtained from an adult with tuberculosis. Sample: PBMCs, taken at tuberculosis diagnosis. This sequence joins TRBV9 and TRBJ2-3, with a possible D match to TRBD2 (6 bases). The CDR3 bases are TGTGCCAGCAACGAAGGAGGGAGGACAGATACGCAGTATTTT. It encodes CASNEGGRTDTQYF.